This TCR beta chain was obtained from a study of blood T cell repertoires in COVID-19. Turning to the study itself: COVID-19 samples from acute and convalescent phases originated in the United States, Italy and Spain. T cells, B-cell-depleted T cells, or PBMCs supplied cDNA or gDNA.

Germline V lookup: CDR1 MNHEY, CDR2 SVGAGI. The CDR3 sequence is 15 residues long. The ends were cut back, 0 bases at V and 0 bases at J, with 6 bases in the middle. In the study's own analysis: Amplification of reference gene primers provided the estimated nucleated cell counts. TCRdb's copy holds only in-frame clones and misses some; the assay was immunoSEQ multiplex PCR. V, J and clone size reflect that table, while D and trimming were determined from the DNA. Of 70,000 to 100,000 clones detected, 70% to 90% appear once; the ten largest clones hold about a sixth. While infection was still active, Seattle patients were enrolled and then followed longitudinally.

The chain is built from TRBV6-5 and TRBJ1-3; possibly TRBD1 for D (5 bases). Sequencing was done on a sample of peripheral blood. This sequence was found in a woman aged 60-75 years with COVID-19, enrolled during active disease. CDR3 nucleotides: TGTGCCAGCAGTTACTCGACAGACTCTGGAAACACCATATATTTT. Amino acid sequence: CASSYSTDSGNTIYF.